The 19 T cell receptor beta chains in this list originate from one sample, sequenced in a study of blood T cell repertoires in COVID-19 (TCRdb year 2020). The library was generated by the immunoSEQ multiplex PCR assay. TCRdb limited this immuneACCESS table to in-frame rearrangements with V and J called. A share of clones is missing; checked studies link under half to unresolved V genes, and the rest is unexplained. For this sample there are 200,000 or so clones; about 84% appear just once. The ten largest make up about 7.2% of the sample. The sample comprised PBMCs or T cells enriched from blood (not recorded which). Every receptor here comes from a middle-aged woman with acute COVID-19.

This clone was detected a few times. The genes are TRBV9 and TRBJ1-4; TRBD1 matches 7 bases. Looked up from germline, CDR1 is SGDLS and CDR2 is YYNGEE. The length of the CDR3 is 16 residues. Trimming cost V 3 bases and J 2 bases; bases outside gene matches: 7. The CDR3 DNA is TGTGCCAGCAGCGGCTCGCCGGGACAGACTAATGAAAAACTGTTTTTT. It encodes CASSGSPGQTNEKLFF.

This clone was seen only once. CDR3 coding DNA: TGCACCAGCGGCTATTACAGGAGCTCCTATAATTCACCCCTCCACTTT. This gives the protein CTSGYYRSSYNSPLHF. V usage is TRBV1 and J usage is TRBJ1-6; TRBD1, the table's D call, was not compared with the DNA. TRBV1 is deemed a pseudogene. This CDR3 comprises 16 residues.

J is TRBJ1-3 and V is TRBV28; D not resolved. Germline values: CDR1 MDHEN, CDR2 SYDVKM. The CDR3 totals 18 residues. Trimming took off 8 bases at V and 0 bases at J, with 23 bases between the two ends. The CDR3: CASLPRRRATFSGNTIYF. In DNA, the CDR3 is TGTGCCAGCCTCCCGCGACGGCGGGCGACCTTCTCTGGAAACACCATATATTTT.

The rearrangement links TRBV2 to TRBJ1-1; possibly TRBD1 for D (6 bases). Trimming removed 3 bases from V and 0 bases from J, with 17 bases in between. Germline CDR1 and CDR2: SNHLY and FYNNEI. The CDR3 is made up of 17 amino acids. CDR3 protein: CASSDGDTRDLNTEAFF. The CDR3 bases are TGTGCCAGCAGTGATGGGGACACCCGAGACTTGAACACTGAAGCTTTCTTT.

The gene calls are TRBV19 and TRBJ2-5, with 13 bases fitting TRBD2. The CDR3 has 18 residues. CDR1 is LNHDA and CDR2 is SQIVND in the germline V gene (reference sequence). With 4 bases clipped from V and 7 bases from J, the junction kept 15 bases outside the gene matches. For the CDR3, the DNA is TGTGCCAGTAGTAGTCCCGGGACTAGCGGGGAGCGGTTGGGGACCCAGTACTTC. It is translated as CASSSPGTSGERLGTQYF.

The chain joins TRBV18 to TRBJ2-5; D ambiguous. CDR1 and CDR2 from the germline V gene are KGHSH and LQKENI. The CDR3 length is 14 residues. With 0 bases removed from V and 2 bases from J, the gap between germline ends came to 7 bases. Written as DNA, the CDR3 is TGTGCCAGCTCACCACCGCTCCGGCAAGAGACCCAGTACTTC. Translation gives CASSPPLRQETQYF.

This chain uses TRBV3-1 (or the pseudogene TRBV3-2) with TRBJ2-7; 12 bases are shared with TRBD2. From germline, CDR1 is LGHDT and CDR2 YNNKEL (reference sequence). This CDR3 has 16 residues. The trim removed 4 bases at V and 5 bases at J, leaving 9 bases unmatched. The CDR3: CASSLTHTSGRHEQYF. The DNA of the CDR3 is TGTGCCAGCAGCCTAACCCATACTAGCGGGAGGCACGAGCAGTACTTC.

The chain uses TRBV5-5 and TRBJ1-1; 9 nucleotides line up with TRBD1. Germline V lookup: CDR1 SGHKS, CDR2 YYEKEE (reference sequence). J lost 4 bases, V lost 0 bases, and 1 base had no gene match. The CDR3 loop spans 14 amino acids. DNA for the CDR3: TGTGCCAGCAGCTTGGGGGGACAGGGCACTGAAGCTTTCTTT. This codes for CASSLGGQGTEAFF.

The chain couples TRBV7-8 to TRBJ2-7, with D maybe TRBD1 (5 bases). This CDR3 is 14 amino acids long. Germline lookup yields CDR1 SGHVS and CDR2 FQNEAQ. V lost 2 bases and J lost 2, with 10 bases in between. The CDR3 is CASSLRGVPYEQYF. In nucleotides, the CDR3 is TGTGCCAGCAGCTTAAGGGGCGTCCCCTACGAGCAGTACTTC.

The V gene is TRBV3-1 (or the pseudogene TRBV3-2), the J gene TRBJ2-1; TRBD2 might be the D (6 bases). Germline V lookup: CDR1 LGHDT, CDR2 YNNKEL (reference sequence). The germline V and J ends were trimmed by 5 bases and 5 bases, with 13 bases remaining between them. This CDR3 is built from 14 residues. The CDR3 sequence: CASSGTSDNNEQFF. The CDR3 nucleotides are TGTGCCAGCAGCGGGACTTCTGATAACAATGAGCAGTTCTTC.

J is TRBJ2-1 and V is TRBV19; D remains ambiguous. This CDR3 contains 15 residues. Germline V gives CDR1 LNHDA, CDR2 SQIVND (reference sequence). V was clipped by 7 bases and J by 2 bases, with 15 bases between them. CDR3 sequence (DNA): TGTGCCAGTACCTCCGTAGACGGAGCCTACAATGAGCAGTTCTTC. Amino acid sequence: CASTSVDGAYNEQFF. Full variable domain (remainder filled in from reference TRBV19 and TRBJ2-1): DGGITQSPKYLFRKEGQNVTLSCEQNLNHDAMYWYRQDPGQGLRLIYYSQIVNDFQKGDIAEGYSVSREKKESFPLTVTSAQKNPTAFYLCASTSVDGAYNEQFFGPGTRLTVL.

The rearrangement joins TRBV24-1 to TRBJ2-3; TRBD2 agrees at 8 bases. The CDR3 loop spans 17 amino acids. Germline V gives CDR1 KGHDR, CDR2 SFDVKD. With 4 bases clipped from V and 2 bases from J, the junction kept 10 bases outside the gene matches. The chain's CDR3 is CATSDQPGTSFTDTQYF. CDR3 coding DNA: TGTGCCACCAGTGACCAGCCCGGGACTAGTTTCACAGATACGCAGTATTTT.

V is TRBV12-5 and J is TRBJ2-5; TRBD2 might be the D (5 bases). V was pared by 5 bases and J by 4 bases, with 11 bases between. Per germline, CDR1 LGHNT and CDR2 FRNRAP. The CDR3 covers 13 residues. CDR3 loop: CASGLKRRETQYF. The CDR3 nucleotides are TGTGCTAGTGGTCTCAAGCGGCGAGAGACCCAGTACTTC.

This sequence joins TRBV5-5 and TRBJ1-2; no clear D gene. Per the germline V gene, CDR1 is SGHKS and CDR2 is YYEKEE (reference sequence). V lost 3 bases and J 8 bases, leaving 17 bases between the germline ends. The CDR3 length is 14 residues. This chain's CDR3 is CASSWPGRTTGYTF. CDR3 DNA: TGTGCCAGCAGCTGGCCGGGAAGAACGACCGGCTACACCTTC. Full variable domain (rest looked up from reference TRBV5-5 and TRBJ1-2): DAGVTQSPTHLIKTRGQQVTLRCSPISGHKSVSWYQQVLGQGPQFIFQYYEKEERGRGNFPDRFSARQFPNYSSELNVNALLLGDSALYLCASSWPGRTTGYTFGSGTRLTVV.

The chain couples TRBV12-3 or TRBV12-4 to TRBJ1-5; D is possibly TRBD1 (6 bases). V lost 6 bases, J lost 4 bases, and 10 bases lay in between. The CDR3 consists of 13 residues. The CDR3 loop is CASRRTENQPQHF. CDR3 in DNA: TGTGCCAGCAGAAGGACAGAGAATCAGCCCCAGCATTTT.

This clone was recorded once. This CDR3 is CSVRTSGGGYNEQFF. CDR3 DNA: TGCAGCGTTCGGACTAGCGGGGGGGGCTACAATGAGCAGTTCTTC. V gene TRBV29-1 combines with J gene TRBJ2-1, with 15 bases matching TRBD2. Germline CDR1 SQVTM, CDR2 ANQGSEA. CDR3 size: 15 residues. The trim removed 5 bases at V and 3 bases at J, leaving 2 bases unmatched.

The rearrangement links TRBV14 to TRBJ2-3; no definite D call. With 1 base removed from V and 8 bases from J, the gap between germline ends came to 13 bases. This CDR3 is 14 amino acids long. The germline CDR1 and CDR2 sequences are SGHDN and FVKESK. The CDR3 sequence is CASSQVLSGGTQYF. CDR3 in DNA: TGTGCCAGCAGCCAAGTCCTCTCAGGTGGTACGCAGTATTTT.

V gene TRBV30 combines with J gene TRBJ2-5; 12 nucleotides align to TRBD2. The CDR3 length is 16 residues. The germline V gene encodes CDR1 GTSNPN and CDR2 SVGIG (reference sequence). V lost 4 bases, J lost 3 bases, and 9 bases stayed unmatched. The CDR3 nucleotides read TGTGCCTGGACGAGAGGACTAGCGGGGAACAAAGAGACCCAGTACTTC. Translation: CAWTRGLAGNKETQYF.

This clone has just one count. The chain uses TRBV19 and TRBJ1-4; D ambiguous. This CDR3 contains 15 residues. Germline loops: CDR1 LNHDA, CDR2 SQIVND (reference sequence). V lost 5 bases to trimming and J lost 0 bases, with 10 bases between them. CDR3 sequence: CASSLSVSTNEKLFF. The CDR3 bases are TGTGCCAGTAGTTTATCAGTCTCAACTAATGAAAAACTGTTTTTT. Complete variable domain (other parts from reference TRBV19 and TRBJ1-4): DGGITQSPKYLFRKEGQNVTLSCEQNLNHDAMYWYRQDPGQGLRLIYYSQIVNDFQKGDIAEGYSVSREKKESFPLTVTSAQKNPTAFYLCASSLSVSTNEKLFFGSGTQLSVL.